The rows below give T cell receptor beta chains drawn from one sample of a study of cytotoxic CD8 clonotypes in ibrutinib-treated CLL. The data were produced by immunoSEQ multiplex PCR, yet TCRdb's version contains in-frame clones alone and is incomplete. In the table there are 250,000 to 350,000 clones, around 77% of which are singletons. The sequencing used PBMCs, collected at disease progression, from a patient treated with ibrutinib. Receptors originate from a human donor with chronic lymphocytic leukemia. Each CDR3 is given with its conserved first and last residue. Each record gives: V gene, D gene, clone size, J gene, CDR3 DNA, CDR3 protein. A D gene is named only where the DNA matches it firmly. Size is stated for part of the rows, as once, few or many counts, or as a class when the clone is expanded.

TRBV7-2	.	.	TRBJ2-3	TGTGCCAGCAGCCCCCCTTTTTCCTCTAGCACAGATACGCAGTATTTT	CASSPPFSSSTDTQYF
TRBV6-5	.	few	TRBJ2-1	TGTGCCAGCAGTTACGCCCCGGGTAGCAATGAGCAGTTCTTC	CASSYAPGSNEQFF
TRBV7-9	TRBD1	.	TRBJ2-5	TGTGCCAGCAGTTCTACAGGGGCAGAGACCCAGTACTTC	CASSSTGAETQYF
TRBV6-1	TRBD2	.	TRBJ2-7	TGTGCCAGCAGTGGCCCTAAGGGAGGGGTTCACTACGAGCAGTACTTC	CASSGPKGGVHYEQYF
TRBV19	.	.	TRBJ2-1	TGTGCCAGTAGTACCCCTGACAGATTCTCCTACAATGAGCAGTTCTTC	CASSTPDRFSYNEQFF
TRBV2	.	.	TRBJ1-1	TGTGCCAGCACTGTGGAAGACACTGAAGCTTTCTTT	CASTVEDTEAFF
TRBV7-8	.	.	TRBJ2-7	TGTGCCAGCAGCTTAGGGGCGGACTCCTCCTACGAGCAGTACTTC	CASSLGADSSYEQYF
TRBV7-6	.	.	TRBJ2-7	TGTGCCAGCAGCTTGGCTGGGGGCTACGAGCAGTACTTC	CASSLAGGYEQYF
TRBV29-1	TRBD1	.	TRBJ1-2	TGCAGCGTTGAAGATCCCGGACAGGGAGTGGTTTTCTATGGCTACACCTTC	CSVEDPGQGVVFYGYTF
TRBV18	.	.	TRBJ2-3	TGTGCCAGCTCACCACTCGTGGGGGATACCACAGATACGCAGTATTTT	CASSPLVGDTTDTQYF
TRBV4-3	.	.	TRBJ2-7	TGCGCCAGCAGCCAAGATCGGGGCGGCGGGCTCCACTACGAGCAGTACTTC	CASSQDRGGGLHYEQYF
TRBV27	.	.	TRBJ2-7	TGTGCCAGCAGTTTATCCTTAGGATCCTACGAGCAGTACTTC	CASSLSLGSYEQYF
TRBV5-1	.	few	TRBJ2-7	TGCGCCAGCAGCTTGGACAGGACGAGCTCCTACGAGCAGTACTTC	CASSLDRTSSYEQYF
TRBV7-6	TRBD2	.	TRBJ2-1	TGTGCCAGCAGCCTGGAGGCGGGAGGGCCTTTCGGGAATGGCAATGAGCAGTTCTTC	CASSLEAGGPFGNGNEQFF